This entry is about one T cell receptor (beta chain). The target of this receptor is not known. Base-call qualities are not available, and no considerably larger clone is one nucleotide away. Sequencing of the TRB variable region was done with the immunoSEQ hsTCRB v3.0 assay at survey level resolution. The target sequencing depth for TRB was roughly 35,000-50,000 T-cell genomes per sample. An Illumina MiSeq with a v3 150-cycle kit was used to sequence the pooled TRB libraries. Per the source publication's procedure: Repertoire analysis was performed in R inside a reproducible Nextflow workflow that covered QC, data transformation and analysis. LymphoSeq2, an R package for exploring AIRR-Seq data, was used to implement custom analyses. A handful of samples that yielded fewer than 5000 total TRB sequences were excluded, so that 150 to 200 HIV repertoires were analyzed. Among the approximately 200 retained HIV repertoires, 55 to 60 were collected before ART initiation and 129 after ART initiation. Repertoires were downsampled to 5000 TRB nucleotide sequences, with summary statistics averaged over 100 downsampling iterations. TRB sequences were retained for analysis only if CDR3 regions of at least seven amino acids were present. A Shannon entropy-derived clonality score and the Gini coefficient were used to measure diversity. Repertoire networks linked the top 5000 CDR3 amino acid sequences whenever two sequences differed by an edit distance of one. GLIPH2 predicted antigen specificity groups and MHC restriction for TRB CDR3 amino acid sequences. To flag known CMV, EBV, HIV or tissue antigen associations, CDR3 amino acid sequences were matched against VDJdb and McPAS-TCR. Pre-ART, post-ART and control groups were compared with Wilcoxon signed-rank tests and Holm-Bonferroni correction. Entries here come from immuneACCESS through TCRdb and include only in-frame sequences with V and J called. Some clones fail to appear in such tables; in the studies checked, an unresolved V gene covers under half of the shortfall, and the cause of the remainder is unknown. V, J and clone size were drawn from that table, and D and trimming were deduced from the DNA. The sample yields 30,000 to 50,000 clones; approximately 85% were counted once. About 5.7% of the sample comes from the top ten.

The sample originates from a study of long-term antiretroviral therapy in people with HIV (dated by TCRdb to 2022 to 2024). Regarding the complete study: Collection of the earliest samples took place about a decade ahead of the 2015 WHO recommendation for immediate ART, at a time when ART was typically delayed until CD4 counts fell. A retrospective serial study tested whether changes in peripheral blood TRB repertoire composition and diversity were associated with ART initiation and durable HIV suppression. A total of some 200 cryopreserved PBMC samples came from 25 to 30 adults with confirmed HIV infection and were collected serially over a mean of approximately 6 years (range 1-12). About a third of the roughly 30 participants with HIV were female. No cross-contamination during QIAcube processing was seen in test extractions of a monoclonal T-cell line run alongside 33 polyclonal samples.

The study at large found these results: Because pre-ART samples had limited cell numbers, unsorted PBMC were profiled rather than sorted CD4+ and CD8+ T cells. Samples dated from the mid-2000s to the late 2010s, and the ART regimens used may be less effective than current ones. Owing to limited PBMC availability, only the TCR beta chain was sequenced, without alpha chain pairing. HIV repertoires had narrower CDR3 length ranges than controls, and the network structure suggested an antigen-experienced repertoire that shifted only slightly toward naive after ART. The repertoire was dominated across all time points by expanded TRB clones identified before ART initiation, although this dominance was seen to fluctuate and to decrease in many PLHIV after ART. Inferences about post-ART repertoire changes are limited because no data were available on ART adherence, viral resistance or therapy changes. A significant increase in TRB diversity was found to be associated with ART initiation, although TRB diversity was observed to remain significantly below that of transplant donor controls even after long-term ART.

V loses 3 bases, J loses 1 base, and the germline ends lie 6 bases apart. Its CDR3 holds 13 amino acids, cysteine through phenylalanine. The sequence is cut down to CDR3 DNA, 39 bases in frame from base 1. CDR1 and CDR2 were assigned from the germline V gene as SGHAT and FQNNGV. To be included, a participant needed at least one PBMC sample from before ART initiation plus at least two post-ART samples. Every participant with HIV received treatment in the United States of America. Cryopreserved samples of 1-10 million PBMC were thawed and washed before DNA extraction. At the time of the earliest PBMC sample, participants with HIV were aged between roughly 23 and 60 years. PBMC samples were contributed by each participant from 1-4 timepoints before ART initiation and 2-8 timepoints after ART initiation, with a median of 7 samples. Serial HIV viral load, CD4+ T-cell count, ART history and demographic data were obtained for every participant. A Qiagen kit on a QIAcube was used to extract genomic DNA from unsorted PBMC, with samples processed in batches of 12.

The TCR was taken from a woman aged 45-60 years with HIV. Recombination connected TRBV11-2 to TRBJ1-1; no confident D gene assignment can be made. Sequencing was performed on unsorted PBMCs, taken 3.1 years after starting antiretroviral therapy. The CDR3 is CASSFPKNTEAFF. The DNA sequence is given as TGTGCCAGCAGCTTTCCAAAGAACACTGAAGCTTTCTTT.